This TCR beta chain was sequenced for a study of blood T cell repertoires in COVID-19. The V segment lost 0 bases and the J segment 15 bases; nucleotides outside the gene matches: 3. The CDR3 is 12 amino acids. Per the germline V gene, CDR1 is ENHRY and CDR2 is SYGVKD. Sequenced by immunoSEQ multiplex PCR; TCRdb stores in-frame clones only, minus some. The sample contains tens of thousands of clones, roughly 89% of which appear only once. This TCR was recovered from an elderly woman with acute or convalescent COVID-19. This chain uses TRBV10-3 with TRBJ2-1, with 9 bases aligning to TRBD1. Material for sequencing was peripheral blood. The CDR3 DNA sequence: TGTGCCATCAGTGAGTCTATGGGACAGGGGTTCTTC. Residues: CAISESMGQGFF.